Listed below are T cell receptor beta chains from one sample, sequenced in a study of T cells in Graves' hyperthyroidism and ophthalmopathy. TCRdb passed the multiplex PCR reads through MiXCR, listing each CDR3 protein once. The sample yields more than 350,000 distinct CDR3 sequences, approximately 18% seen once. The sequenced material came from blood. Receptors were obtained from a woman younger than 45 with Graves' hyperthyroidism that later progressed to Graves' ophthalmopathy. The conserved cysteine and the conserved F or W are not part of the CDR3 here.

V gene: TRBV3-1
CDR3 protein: ASSQSHEQY

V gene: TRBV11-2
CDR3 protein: ASSFPYSTEAF

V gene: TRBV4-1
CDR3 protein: ASSQIGLSTEKLF

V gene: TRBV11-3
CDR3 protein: ASSLDGGGYT

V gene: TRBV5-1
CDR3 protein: ASSGTGGLYT

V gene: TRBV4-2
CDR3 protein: ASSQEPGGGYGYT

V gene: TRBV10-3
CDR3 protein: AISDAAGSGNTIY

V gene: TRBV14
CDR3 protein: ASSPRAMGRDGGYT

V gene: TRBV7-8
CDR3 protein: ASSPIRGQYEKLF

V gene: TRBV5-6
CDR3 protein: ASSFGGNSYEQY

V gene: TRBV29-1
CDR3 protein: SATDGQGGYTNGELF

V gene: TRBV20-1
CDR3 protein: SASSRQGASGISHEQY

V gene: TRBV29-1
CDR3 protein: SVVWGRTSQETQY

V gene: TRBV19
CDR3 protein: ASETGYIQY

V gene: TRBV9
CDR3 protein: ASSVDRGNVDAEAF

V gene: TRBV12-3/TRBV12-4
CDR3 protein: ASTDTGILH

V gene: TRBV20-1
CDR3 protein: SASGTVGIRETQY

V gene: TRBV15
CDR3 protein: ATSRGGAGELF

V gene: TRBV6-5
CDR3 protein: ASSYSGGVTGELF

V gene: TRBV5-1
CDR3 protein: ASSLALAGGPWNEQF

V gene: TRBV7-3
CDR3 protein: ARTVHQPQH

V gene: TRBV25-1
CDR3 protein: ASTPTGVRTEAF

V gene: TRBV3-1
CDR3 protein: ASSQFRGLAGVELSTGELF

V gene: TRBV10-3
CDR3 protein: AISEFTDYTQY

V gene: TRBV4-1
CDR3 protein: ASSQDRGGLEAF

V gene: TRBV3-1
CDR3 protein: ASSQEGTSGSYEQY

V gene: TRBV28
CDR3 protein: ASRPAGPTGTYNEQF

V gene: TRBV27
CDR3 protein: ASSVAGGVDTQY

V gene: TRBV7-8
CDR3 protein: ASSLEGSDNYGYT

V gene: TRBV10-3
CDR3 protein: AITTGSSYNEQF

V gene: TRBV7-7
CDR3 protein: ASSLVSSAYNEQF

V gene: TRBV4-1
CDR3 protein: ASSQVGTTNEKLF

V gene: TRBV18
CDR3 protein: ASSPVAGGKGEQF

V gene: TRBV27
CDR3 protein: ASSFKGREQF

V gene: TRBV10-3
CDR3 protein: AISEGQEVYGYT

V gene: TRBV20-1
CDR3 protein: SASTDLGTGPQETQY

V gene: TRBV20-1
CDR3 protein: SAPRKGFSSVAEQY

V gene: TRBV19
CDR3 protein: ASSRERTGSGYT

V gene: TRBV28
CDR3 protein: ASSSRRGELF

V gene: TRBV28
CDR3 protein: ASSPDYRGLVRTDTQY

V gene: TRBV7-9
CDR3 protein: ASSLAGENYGYT